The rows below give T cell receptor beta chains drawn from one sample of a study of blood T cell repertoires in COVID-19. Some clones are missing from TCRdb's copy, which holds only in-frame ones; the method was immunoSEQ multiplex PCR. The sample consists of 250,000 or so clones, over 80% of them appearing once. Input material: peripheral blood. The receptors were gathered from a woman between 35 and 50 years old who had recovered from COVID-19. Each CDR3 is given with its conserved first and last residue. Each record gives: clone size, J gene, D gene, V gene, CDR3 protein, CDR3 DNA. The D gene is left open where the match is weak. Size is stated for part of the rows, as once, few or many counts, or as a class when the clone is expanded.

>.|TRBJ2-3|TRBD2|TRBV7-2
CASSFTSGATDTQYF
TGTGCCAGCAGCTTTACTAGCGGGGCCACAGATACGCAGTATTTT
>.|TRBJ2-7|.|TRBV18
CASSPPRTASYEQYF
TGTGCCAGCTCACCCCCCCGGACAGCTTCCTACGAGCAGTACTTC
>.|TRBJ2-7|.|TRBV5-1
CASSLGDTDSYEQYF
TGCGCCAGCAGCTTGGGAGACACCGACTCCTACGAGCAGTACTTC
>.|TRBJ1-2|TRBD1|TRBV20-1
CSASLGTGDYGYTF
TGCAGTGCTAGTCTCGGGACAGGGGACTATGGCTACACCTTC
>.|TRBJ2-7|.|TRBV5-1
CASSLGQLYEQYF
TGCGCCAGCAGCTTGGGACAGTTATACGAGCAGTACTTC
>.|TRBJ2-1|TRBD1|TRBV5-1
CASSLAGDREHNEQFF
TGCGCCAGCAGCTTGGCTGGGGACAGGGAACACAATGAGCAGTTCTTC
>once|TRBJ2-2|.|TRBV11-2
CASSFGTYTGELFF
TGTGCCAGCAGCTTCGGGACATACACCGGGGAGCTGTTTTTT
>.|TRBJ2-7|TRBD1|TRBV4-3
CASSQDPGGYEQYF
TGCGCCAGCAGCCAGGATCCAGGGGGCTACGAGCAGTACTTC
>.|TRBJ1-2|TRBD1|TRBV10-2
CASTPTGFAGYTF
TGCGCCAGCACCCCGACAGGGTTTGCTGGCTACACCTTC
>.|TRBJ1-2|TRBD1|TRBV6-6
CASSYSTDRGDYGYTF
TGTGCCAGCAGTTACTCTACGGACAGGGGAGACTATGGCTACACCTTC
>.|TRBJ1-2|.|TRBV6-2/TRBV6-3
CASSSYRGGGYTF
TGTGCCAGCAGTAGTTACCGAGGAGGAGGCTACACCTTC